This TCR beta chain is from a study of Ad26.COV2.S vaccination and SARS-CoV-2 variants. Whole-study context: The authors gave Ad26.COV2.S intramuscularly, either once or twice 56 days apart. Whole-study findings and limits: Vaccinated and placebo-treated recipients had similar non-spike TCR breadth. Participants in the vaccine arm had higher spike-specific TCR breadth; placebo recipients had lower.

TCRdb's copy holds only in-frame clones and misses some; the assay was immunoSEQ multiplex PCR. The table has hundreds of thousands of clones, more than 80% seen once. With regard to this clone: Its target is not known.

Treatment described: approximately 18 received Ad26.COV2.S at low or high dose, single or two shots; 5 received placebo; per-sample allocation not given. Sampling was done on day 63 after the first vaccine or placebo injection. Vaccine was an Ad26 vector expressing Wuhan-strain SARS-CoV-2 spike. The germline V and J ends were trimmed by 3 bases and 2 bases, with 7 bases remaining between them. This CDR3 is 12 amino acids long. The germline gives CDR1 SQVTM, CDR2 ANQGSEA. This rearrangement joins TRBV29-1 to TRBJ1-1; D unresolved. This TCR was sampled from a person between 18 and 60 years old who received the Ad26.COV2.S COVID-19 vaccine or a placebo. Here the sequenced sample was peripheral blood, taken in a trial of Ad26.COV2.S vaccine versus placebo. The CDR3 DNA reads TGCAGCGTTGATGCCAGAAACACTGAAGCTTTCTTT. It is translated as CSVDARNTEAFF.